This T cell receptor (beta chain) was obtained from a study of shared clonotypes between healthy human individuals. General study results and limits: Researchers found naive subsets generally carried larger estimated richness than memory subsets.

As defined, naive CD8 cells were CD45RO-negative and positively selected for CCR7, with terminally differentiated effector memory CD45RA+ cells excluded. Profiling relied on immunoSEQ multiplex PCR, and the TCRdb table lists in-frame clones only, not all of them. This sample yields 1.5 million to 2.5 million clones, of which 85% to 95% are seen a single time; around 1.2% belongs to the top ten. Trimming at V came to 5 bases and at J to 3 bases, leaving 5 bases not matched to a gene. The CDR3 loop spans 13 amino acids. Germline V gene data show CDR1 as SGHNT and CDR2 as YYREEE (reference sequence). Notes on this clone: What it recognizes is unknown. Other DNA sequences in this specimen translate into the identical CDR3.

Material: naive CD8+ T cells sorted from blood. The TCR was taken from a man between 18 and 35 years old in good health. J is TRBJ2-7 and V is TRBV5-4; 7 bases line up with TRBD2. The CDR3 DNA sequence: TGTGCCAGCAGTCCGACTAGCAGCTACGAGCAGTACTTC. Residues: CASSPTSSYEQYF.